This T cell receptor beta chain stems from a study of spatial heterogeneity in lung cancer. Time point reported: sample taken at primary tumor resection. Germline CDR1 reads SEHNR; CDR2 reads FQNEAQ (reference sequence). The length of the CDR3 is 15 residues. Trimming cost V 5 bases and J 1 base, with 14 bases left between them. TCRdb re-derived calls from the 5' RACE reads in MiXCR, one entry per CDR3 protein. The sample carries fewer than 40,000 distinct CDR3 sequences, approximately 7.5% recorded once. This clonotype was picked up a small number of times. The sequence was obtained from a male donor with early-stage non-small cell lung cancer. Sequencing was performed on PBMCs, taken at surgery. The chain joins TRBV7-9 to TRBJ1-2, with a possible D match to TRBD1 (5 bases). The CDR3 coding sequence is TGTGCCAGCAGCCCGAAAGAGGGGATTAACTATGGCTACACCTTC. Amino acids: CASSPKEGINYGYTF.